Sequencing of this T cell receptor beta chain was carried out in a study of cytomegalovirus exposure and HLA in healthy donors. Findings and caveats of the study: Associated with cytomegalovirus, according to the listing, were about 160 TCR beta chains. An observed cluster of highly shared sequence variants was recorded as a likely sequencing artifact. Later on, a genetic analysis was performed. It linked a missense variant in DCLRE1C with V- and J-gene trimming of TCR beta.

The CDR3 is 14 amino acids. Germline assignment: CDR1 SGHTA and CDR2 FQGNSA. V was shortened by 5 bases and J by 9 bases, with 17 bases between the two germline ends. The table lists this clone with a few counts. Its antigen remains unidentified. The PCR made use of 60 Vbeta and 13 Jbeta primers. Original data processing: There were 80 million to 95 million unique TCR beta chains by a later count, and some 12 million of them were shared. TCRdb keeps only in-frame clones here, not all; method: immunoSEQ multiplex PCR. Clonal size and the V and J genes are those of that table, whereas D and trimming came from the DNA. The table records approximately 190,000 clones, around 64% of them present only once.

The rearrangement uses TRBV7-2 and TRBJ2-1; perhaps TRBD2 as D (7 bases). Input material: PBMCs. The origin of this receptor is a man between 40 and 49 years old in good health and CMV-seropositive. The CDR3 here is CASSPRRGAGEQFF. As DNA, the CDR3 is TGTGCCAGCAGCCCCAGACGGGGGGCGGGTGAGCAGTTCTTC.